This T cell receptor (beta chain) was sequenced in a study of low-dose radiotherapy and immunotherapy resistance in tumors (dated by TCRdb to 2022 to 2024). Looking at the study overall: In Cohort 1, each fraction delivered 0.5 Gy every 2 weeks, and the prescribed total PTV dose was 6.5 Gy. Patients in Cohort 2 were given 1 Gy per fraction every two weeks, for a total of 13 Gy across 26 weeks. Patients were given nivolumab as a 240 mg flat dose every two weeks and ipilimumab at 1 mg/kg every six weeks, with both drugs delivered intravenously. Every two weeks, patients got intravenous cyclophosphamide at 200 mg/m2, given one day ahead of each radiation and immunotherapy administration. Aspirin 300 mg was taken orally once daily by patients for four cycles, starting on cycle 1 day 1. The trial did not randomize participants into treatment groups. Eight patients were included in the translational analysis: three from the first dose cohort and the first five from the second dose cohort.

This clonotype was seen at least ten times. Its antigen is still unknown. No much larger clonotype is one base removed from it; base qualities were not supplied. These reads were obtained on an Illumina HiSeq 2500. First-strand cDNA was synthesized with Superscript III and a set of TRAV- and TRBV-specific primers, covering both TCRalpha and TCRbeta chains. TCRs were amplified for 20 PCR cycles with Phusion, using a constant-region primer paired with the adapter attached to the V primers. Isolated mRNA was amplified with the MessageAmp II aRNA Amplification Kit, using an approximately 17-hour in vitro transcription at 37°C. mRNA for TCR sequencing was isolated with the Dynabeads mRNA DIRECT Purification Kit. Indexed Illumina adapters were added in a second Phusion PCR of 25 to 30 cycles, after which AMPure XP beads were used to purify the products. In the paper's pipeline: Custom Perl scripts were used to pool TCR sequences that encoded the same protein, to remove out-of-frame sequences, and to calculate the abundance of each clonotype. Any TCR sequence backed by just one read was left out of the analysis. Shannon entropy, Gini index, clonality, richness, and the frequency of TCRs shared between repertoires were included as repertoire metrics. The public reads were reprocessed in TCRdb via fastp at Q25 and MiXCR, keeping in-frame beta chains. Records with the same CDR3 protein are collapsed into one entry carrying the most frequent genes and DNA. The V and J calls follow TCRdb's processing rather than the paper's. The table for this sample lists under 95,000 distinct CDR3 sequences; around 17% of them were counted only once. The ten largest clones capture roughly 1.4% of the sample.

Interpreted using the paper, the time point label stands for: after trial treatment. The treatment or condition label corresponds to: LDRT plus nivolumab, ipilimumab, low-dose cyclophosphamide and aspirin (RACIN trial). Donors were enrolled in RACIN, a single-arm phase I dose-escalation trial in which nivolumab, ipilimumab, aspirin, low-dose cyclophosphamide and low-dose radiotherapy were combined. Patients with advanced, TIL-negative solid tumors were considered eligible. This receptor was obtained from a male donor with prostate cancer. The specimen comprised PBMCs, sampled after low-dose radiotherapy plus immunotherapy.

At the DNA level, the sequence is TGTGCCAGCAGTGAGAGTCTCCGCTCCTACAATGAGCAGTTCTTC. Its coded protein is CASSESLRSYNEQFF. The chain is made from TRBV6-1 and TRBJ2-1; the D segment cannot be called with confidence. V drops 3 bases and J drops 0 bases, leaving 9 bases in between. CDR1 and CDR2 were assigned from the germline V gene as MNHNS and SASEGT. The CDR3 starts with the cysteine, ends with the phenylalanine, and has 15 residues. The entry retains the CDR3 DNA only, 45 bases that are in frame from base 1.